Here is one T cell receptor beta chain with its context. This clone was picked up a small number of times. The antigen it recognizes is unknown. No much larger clone exists at a distance of one base, and base qualities are not known. This record comes from a study of cytomegalovirus exposure and HLA in healthy donors (dated by TCRdb to about 2017). Some background on the complete study: According to an earlier analysis of 587 of the donors, roughly 180 million T cells yielded 117 million unique TCR beta sequences and less than 300 Gb of sequence data. Approximately 300 gigabases of sequencing data and approximately 93 million unique TCR sequences were included in an early release covering about 700 HLA-typed donors. The genetic ancestry cluster associated with self-reported Caucasian donors included about 84% of the roughly 400 genotyped donors. The study was designed to test whether signatures of past pathogen exposure could be identified by cataloging public T cell receptors. The T cell repertoires of some 670 subjects were profiled by immunosequencing and related to cytomegalovirus serostatus. Along with the approximately 670-subject first cohort, a separate validation cohort of over a hundred different subjects was used. The study combined high-throughput TCR immunosequencing, statistical association of individual TCRs with disease status, and machine learning to predict cytomegalovirus infection status. A later analysis re-analyzed previously published TCR beta repertoires from roughly 690 donors and added high-resolution HLA genotyping to study TCR occurrence patterns. In the later analysis, no new phenotypic data were used to find candidate immune exposures; instead, reliance was placed on TCR beta sequences and their occurrence across donors. An earlier analysis of about 620 of the donors applied high-throughput TCR beta sequencing to assess whether each TCR beta V gene segment acted as functional or pseudogenic. Alongside the repertoire data, information on donor age, sex, ethnicity and CMV serostatus was compiled. A later genetic analysis took genome-wide SNP genotypes for about 60% of the roughly 670 donors and used that subset as a discovery cohort. All discovery cohort repertoires had been generated using a single sequencing platform. Both class I and class II loci were covered by HLA typing, at four-digit resolution. Typing coverage varied by locus: about 620-630 donors for A, B, C, DRB1 and DQB1; 500 to 550 for DQA1; more than 600 for DPA1; roughly 450 for DPB1. Four to six DR-DQ haplotypes were handled as single units for association and clustering, since linkage in the cohort was strong. Across under 500 genotyped donors of the cohort, an average of about 220,000 unique TCR beta nucleotide sequences per donor were sequenced, and approximately 19% of those sequences were non-productive. Results the study describes overall, beyond this receptor: The sequencing pipeline was judged likely to have produced a cluster of highly shared sequence variants as a technical artifact. Linkage disequilibrium might explain the correlated functional status among segregating V segments, but an unknown experimental factor could not be excluded. Only TCR beta chains were sequenced in this cohort, and the absence of alpha or paired-chain data limited detectable features. CMV serostatus was the only immune exposure information available for the cohort. It was suggested by the authors that the approach could potentially be generalized to other disease states and immunological phenotypes. In a later analysis, TCR association rates were found to vary across HLA loci, with the most associated TCRs seen for DRB1 alleles and the fewest for HLA-C alleles. In an earlier analysis of roughly 500 of the donors, most TCR beta V segments appeared in productive rearrangements about 87% or about 30% of the time, broadly matching IMGT annotations. A few of the identified cytomegalovirus-associated TCR beta chains were confirmed in vitro to be specific for cytomegalovirus antigens. In a later analysis, about 17,000 TCR beta sequences were associated with specific HLA alleles at a false discovery rate of 0.05. A later genetic analysis reported fewer N-insertions in productive TCRs among donors in an Asian-associated ancestry cluster than the 666-donor mean. In a later genetic analysis, a missense DCLRE1C variant was associated with V-gene and J-gene trimming of TCR beta chains, and the association was replicated in an independent cohort. A further reported finding was that TCR beta sequences accurately predicted the HLA-A and HLA-B alleles for most subjects in the first cohort. The classifier was reported to diagnose cytomegalovirus status with high specificity and sensitivity in both the original and validation cohorts. While some public TCRs were present in many individuals, most TCR sequences turned up only very rarely across donors. When HLA alleles, especially DR and DQ, strongly co-occurred, TCR associations were difficult to assign to individual alleles. The presence/absence analyses assumed that sequencing depth was roughly uniform across donors, and that assumption may not be true. According to a later analysis, most CMV-associated TCR beta chains appeared to be HLA-restricted, and the HLA associations seemed to be driven largely by CMV exposure. Approximately 18 rarely observed V segments, including chromosome 9 orphons, were excluded from the earlier analysis of a few hundred of the donors because counts were too low. In a later analysis, several top co-occurrence clusters were reported to appear linked to parvovirus B19, influenza, CMV and Epstein-Barr virus. A later analysis found that HLA-associated TCR beta chains were more clonally expanded and had lower generation probabilities than equally common non-associated chains. In the study, around 150 TCR beta chains were listed as associated with cytomegalovirus. Because HLA typing was missing for some donors at each locus, association tests included only the typed subset.

Receptors were amplified or captured by the immunoSEQ multiplex PCR assay. The multiplex PCR relied on a mix of 60 forward primers for TCR Vbeta segments and 13 reverse primers for TCR Jbeta segments. Amplification of the CDR3 region of rearranged TCR beta genes was performed with a multiplex PCR assay on genomic DNA. The amplified TCR beta libraries were sequenced on the Illumina HiSeq System as 87-base-pair reads. In the authors' own workflow: In a later analysis, some 80 million unique TCR beta chains were counted across the approximately 670 repertoires, and roughly 11 million of these chains were shared by at least two donors. To remove PCR and sequencing errors, raw reads were error-corrected and collapsed into unique sequences using a nearest-neighbor algorithm that merged closely related sequences. To assign V, D and J gene segments, CDR3 sequences were aligned to IMGT reference sequences. For a sequence to be retained, a match of at least six nucleotides was required to both a V gene segment and a J gene segment. Rearrangements were called productive when the CDR3 lacked stop codons and stayed in frame with V and J; all others were non-productive. Following IMGT convention, CDR3 was defined as the stretch from the second conserved V-encoded cysteine up to the conserved J-encoded phenylalanine. Sequences without an unambiguous match to a single V gene segment were excluded from the earlier analysis of a few hundred of the donors. In an earlier analysis of several hundred of the donors, V segments were called functional above 56.7% productive rearrangements and were called segregating when the between-donor standard deviation exceeded 5%. To diagnose cytomegalovirus status from the catalog of TCR beta chain sequences, a statistical classification framework was built. V and J gene assignment, in a later analysis, came from comparing TCR nucleotide sequences with IMGT/GENE-DB human TR gene sequences. The TCRdist pipeline was used in a later analysis to assign CDR3 sequences and most-parsimonious VDJ recombination scenarios. A later analysis defined each TCR beta chain by its CDR3 amino acid sequence plus V-gene family, and excluded reads lacking a unique V-gene family. To address suspected cross-contamination and a sequencing artifact, a later analysis removed several hundred highly shared, low-generation-probability nucleotide sequences. For each public chain, a later analysis derived a clonal expansion index from normalized ranks of inferred template counts within each repertoire. A later analysis computed generation probabilities with a VDJ recombination model fitted to out-of-frame rearrangements, and checked the results against IGoR. In a later analysis, TCR-TCR, TCR-HLA and TCR-CMV co-occurrence was scored with hypergeometric tests, and a repertoire-size bias correction was applied to TCR pairs. A later analysis estimated false discovery rates by permuting HLA or CMV assignments 20 times. In a later analysis, co-occurring TCRs were grouped using DBSCAN, with TCRdist sequence similarity added in when clustering inside HLA-allele-positive subsets. Co-occurrence clustering excluded repertoires with fewer than 30,000 or more than 120,000 public chains, plus five with anomalous nucleotide sharing. Entries here come from immuneACCESS through TCRdb and include only in-frame sequences with V and J called. Some clones fail to appear in such tables; in the studies checked, an unresolved V gene covers under half of the shortfall, and the cause of the remainder is unknown. The DNA gave D and trimming, while V, J and clone size come from that table. In this sample the table shows approximately 120,000 clones, 65% to 80% of which occur a single time. The biggest ten clones account for around 13% of the sample.

In total, roughly 670 healthy bone marrow donors made up the cohort. All cohort members were sampled while nominally healthy, although unrecorded immune exposures were likely present. The donor tested CMV seropositive, placing the donor among the 290 or so seropositive members of the cohort. A peripheral blood sample was provided by each donor, and peripheral blood mononuclear cells were used for TCR beta sequencing. The Qiagen DNeasy Blood Extraction Kit was used to extract genomic DNA from the blood cell samples. This clonotype originated in a middle-aged woman in good health and CMV-seropositive. Material: PBMCs.

The CDR3 region has the sequence CASGGTGNTGELFF. In nucleotide form, the sequence is TGTGCCAGCGGAGGGACAGGGAACACCGGGGAGCTGTTTTTT. The rearranged segments are TRBV28 and TRBJ2-2, and 8 junctional nucleotides match TRBD1. In the germline V gene, CDR1 corresponds to MDHEN and CDR2 to SYDVKM. Germline trimming: 8 bases from V, 1 base from J; junction bases outside gene matches: 3. The CDR3 starts with the cysteine, ends with the phenylalanine, and has 14 residues. Only the CDR3 part of the read is kept: 42 bases, read in frame from the first base.